The rows below give T cell receptor beta chains drawn from one sample of a study of shared clonotypes between healthy human individuals. Measured with immunoSEQ multiplex PCR; TCRdb has only the in-frame clones, and not every one. The sample holds about 2.1 million clones, around 93% seen once. Sequencing was performed on naive CD8+ T cells from PBMCs. Source of these receptors: a man between 18 and 29 years old in good health. Some clones in this sample may be carry-over from other donors' samples. CDR3s include the opening cysteine and the closing phenylalanine or tryptophan. A D gene is named only where the DNA matches it firmly. The size entry is marked missing in some rows and otherwise reads once, few, many or a size class.

TRBV5-1,TRBJ2-1,TRBD1,-,TGCGCCAGCAGCTGGACAGGGGAAGAGCAGTTCTTC,CASSWTGEEQFF
TRBV6-1,TRBJ2-2,-,once,TGTGCCAGCAGTGCCTCGACAGCGGACACCGGGGAGCTGTTTTTT,CASSASTADTGELFF
TRBV19,TRBJ1-1,TRBD1,-,TGTGCCATTTCACAGGGGACTACTGAAGCTTTCTTT,CAISQGTTEAFF
TRBV28,TRBJ1-1,-,-,TGTGCCAGCAGTCCGCGGGGGAACACTGAAGCTTTCTTT,CASSPRGNTEAFF
TRBV5-4,TRBJ2-1,TRBD1,-,TGTGCCAGCAGCCGAGGGACAGATCCGTTCTTC,CASSRGTDPFF
TRBV29-1,TRBJ2-7,-,-,TGCAGCGTTGGTCCTGGGGTCTACGAGCAGTACTTC,CSVGPGVYEQYF
TRBV28,TRBJ2-7,TRBD1,-,TGTGCCAGCAGTTTAGCTACAGGGGGAGGTTCCGAGCAGTACTTC,CASSLATGGGSEQYF
TRBV9,TRBJ1-1,-,-,TGTGCCAGCAGCGTAGACGGGCTAGGTACTGAAGCTTTCTTT,CASSVDGLGTEAFF
TRBV15,TRBJ1-4,-,once,TGTGCCACCAGCAGAGATGGAACAGGTACTAGTAATGAAAAACTGTTTTTT,CATSRDGTGTSNEKLFF
TRBV19,TRBJ1-5,TRBD1,-,TGTGCCAGTAGTATGTTCGGACAGGGGGATCAGCCCCAGCATTTT,CASSMFGQGDQPQHF
TRBV18,TRBJ2-2,-,-,TGTGCCAGCTCACCACGAACCCTCGTAATGGGGACCGGGGAGCTGTTTTTT,CASSPRTLVMGTGELFF
TRBV29-1,TRBJ1-5,TRBD1,-,TGCAGCGTCCTAGGACAGGGGGCAGGGCAGCCCCAGCATTTT,CSVLGQGAGQPQHF
TRBV19,TRBJ2-2,-,-,TGTGCCAGTAGTATGGTCCTAGCGATGAACACCGGGGAGCTGTTTTTT,CASSMVLAMNTGELFF
TRBV11-2,TRBJ2-7,-,-,TGTGCCAGCAGCTTAGATATCAGGAACGAGCAGTACTTC,CASSLDIRNEQYF
TRBV7-9,TRBJ2-7,TRBD1,-,TGTGCCAGCAGTACGACAGGGGGCGAGCAGTACTTC,CASSTTGGEQYF